This T cell receptor (beta chain) derives from a study of blood T cell repertoires in COVID-19. Study details: Samples of COVID-19 (acute and convalescent) were obtained from the United States, Italy and Spain. PBMCs, B-cell-depleted T cells, or T cells provided the cDNA or gDNA that made up the material.

Original data processing: For nucleated cells, counts were estimated from reference gene primer amplification. TCRdb keeps only in-frame clones here, not all; method: immunoSEQ multiplex PCR. V, J and clone size are those of that table, while D and trimming were read from the DNA. The data hold 100,000 to 150,000 clones, with 80% observed a single time. Sequenced material: peripheral blood. This receptor was taken from a man in his fifties or sixties with active or convalescent COVID-19.

The CDR3: CASSLLTGEGMEPQHF. The CDR3 nucleotides are TGTGCCAGCAGCTTACTGACAGGGGAGGGGATGGAGCCCCAGCATTTT. This chain uses TRBV7-8 with TRBJ1-5; 8 bases map to TRBD1. The CDR3 consists of 16 residues. With 2 bases clipped from V and 8 bases from J, the junction kept 11 bases outside the gene matches. Germline V CDR1 and CDR2: SGHVS, FQNEAQ.